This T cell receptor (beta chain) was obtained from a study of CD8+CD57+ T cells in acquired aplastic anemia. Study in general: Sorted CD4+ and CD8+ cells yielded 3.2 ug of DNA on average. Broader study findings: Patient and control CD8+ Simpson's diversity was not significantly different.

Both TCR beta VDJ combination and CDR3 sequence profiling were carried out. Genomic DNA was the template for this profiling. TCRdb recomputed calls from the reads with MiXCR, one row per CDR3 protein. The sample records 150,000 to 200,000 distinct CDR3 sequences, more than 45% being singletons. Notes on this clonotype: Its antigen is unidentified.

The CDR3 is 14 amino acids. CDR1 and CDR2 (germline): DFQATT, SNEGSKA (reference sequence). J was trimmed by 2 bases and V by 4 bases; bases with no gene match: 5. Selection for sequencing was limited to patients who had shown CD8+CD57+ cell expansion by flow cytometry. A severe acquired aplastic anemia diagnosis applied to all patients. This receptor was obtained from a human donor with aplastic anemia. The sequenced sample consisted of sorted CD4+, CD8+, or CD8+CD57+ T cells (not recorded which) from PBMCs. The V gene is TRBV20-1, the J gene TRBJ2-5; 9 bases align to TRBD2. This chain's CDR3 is CSANPGLAQETQYF. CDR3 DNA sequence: TGCAGTGCTAACCCAGGACTAGCGCAAGAGACCCAGTACTTC.